Presented here are 16 T cell receptor beta chains from one specimen sequenced in a study of molecular identifiers for immune sequencing clone quantification. TCRdb re-derived calls from the PCR reads in MiXCR, one entry per CDR3 protein. Among more than 300,000 distinct CDR3 sequences listed, 20% to 25% were seen once. The sample was naive CD8+ T cells from blood, with Jurkat cell RNA spiked in. As to subset: FACS-sorted CD8+CD4-CCR7+CD45RA+ naive T cells. Source of these receptors: a human donor in good health. Some libraries in this study had Jurkat cell RNA spiked in.

This clonotype was seen repeatedly, ten times or more. The DNA of the CDR3 is TGTGCCAGCAGTTACTCCGGACTTGAAGGTGAAAAACTGTTTTTT. It encodes CASSYSGLEGEKLFF. This chain connects TRBV6-2 or TRBV6-3 to TRBJ1-4; D is ambiguous. Germline CDR1 and CDR2: MNHEY and SVGEGT. The CDR3 extends over 15 amino acids. V shed 0 bases and J shed 7 bases, with 12 bases lying between them.

The rearrangement uses TRBV27 and TRBJ2-7; D remains ambiguous. The CDR3 has 13 residues. The germline V gene has CDR1 MNHEY and CDR2 SMNVEV (reference sequence). The ends were cut back, 8 bases at V and 2 bases at J, with 13 bases in the middle. The chain's CDR3 is CASSKRITYEQYF. The CDR3 DNA follows: TGTGCCAGCTCGAAACGTATAACCTACGAGCAGTACTTC.

This clonotype has at least ten counts. This chain connects TRBV4-1 to TRBJ1-1; 7 bases are shared with TRBD1. Germline V gene data show CDR1 as MGHRA and CDR2 as YSYEKL. The V and J ends lost 1 base and 10 bases, in that order; junction bases with no gene match: 9. The length of the CDR3 is 14 residues. The CDR3 spells CASSQGFTGDRAFF. CDR3 in DNA: TGCGCCAGCAGCCAAGGGTTTACAGGGGACCGAGCTTTCTTT.

This sequence joins TRBV4-2 and TRBJ2-7; 12 positions match TRBD2. J gave up 4 bases and V 3 bases, and 4 bases lay outside the gene matches. The CDR3 is 15 amino acids. The germline V gene has CDR1 LGHNA and CDR2 YNFKEQ. For the CDR3, the DNA is TGTGCCAGCAGCCATTCGACTAGCGGGGGTTACGAGCAGTACTTC. Translating it yields CASSHSTSGGYEQYF.

This clonotype appeared many times. The chain links TRBV11-2 to TRBJ2-7, with D tentatively TRBD1 or TRBD2 (6 bases each). CDR3 size: 16 residues. Trimming removed 3 bases from V and 3 bases from J, with 18 bases in between. Germline loops: CDR1 SGHAT, CDR2 FQNNGV. This CDR3 reads CASSFGPGATYYEQYF. CDR3 DNA: TGTGCCAGCAGCTTTGGTCCGGGGGCCACGTACTACGAGCAGTACTTC. The full variable domain, its missing parts supplied by reference TRBV11-2 and TRBJ2-7, is EAGVAQSPRYKIIEKRQSVAFWCNPISGHATLYWYQQILGQGPKLLIQFQNNGVVDDSQLPKDRFSAERLKGVDSTLKIQPAKLEDSAVYLCASSFGPGATYYEQYFGPGTRLTVT.

This clonotype was seen repeatedly, ten times or more. CDR3: CASSRGLMNTEAFF. The CDR3 bases are TGTGCCAGCAGCCGCGGACTAATGAACACTGAAGCTTTCTTT. The chain is built from TRBV14 and TRBJ1-1; D unresolved. Between the trimmed V and J ends, which lost 4 bases and 0 bases, there was a span of 9 bases. This CDR3 has 14 amino acids. CDR1 and CDR2 from the germline V gene are SGHDN and FVKESK.

This clonotype was seen ten or more times. The chain uses TRBV7-8 and TRBJ2-4; 7 bases align to TRBD1. In germline, CDR1 is SGHVS, CDR2 FQNEAQ. The CDR3 totals 17 residues. V lost 1 base and J lost 0; bases outside the gene matches: 6. This chain's CDR3 is CASSLGRQGLAKNIQYF. The CDR3 DNA reads TGTGCCAGCAGCTTAGGCAGACAGGGATTAGCCAAAAACATTCAGTACTTC.

This clonotype has ten or more counts. V usage is TRBV3-1 and J usage is TRBJ2-2; perhaps TRBD2 as D (6 bases). CDR3 length: 13 amino acids. Germline CDR1 is LGHDT and CDR2 is YNNKEL (reference sequence). V gave up 4 bases and J gave up 6 bases, with 9 bases separating them. CDR3 coding DNA: TGTGCCAGCAGCCGACGGGAGTCCGGGGAGCTGTTTTTT. Its translation is CASSRRESGELFF.

Ten or more counts support this clonotype. The chain uses TRBV7-2 and TRBJ1-1, with 9 positions matching TRBD1. V lost 5 bases to trimming and J lost 0 bases; unmatched junction nucleotides: 4. Germline CDR1 SGHTA, CDR2 FQGNSA. This CDR3 is 15 amino acids long. CDR3 residues: CASSPHRGLNTEAFF. The CDR3 DNA is TGTGCCAGCAGCCCACACAGGGGGCTGAACACTGAAGCTTTCTTT.

This clonotype occurred many times. The chain couples TRBV27 to TRBJ2-1; D possibly corresponds to TRBD2 (6 bases). Germline lookup yields CDR1 MNHEY and CDR2 SMNVEV (reference sequence). CDR3 size: 14 residues. V lost 3 bases to trimming and J lost 8 bases, with 14 bases between them. CDR3 loop: CASSFDVLAHEQFF. CDR3 DNA: TGTGCCAGCAGTTTTGATGTACTAGCACATGAGCAGTTCTTC.

This clonotype was picked up many times. This chain uses TRBV13 with TRBJ2-3, with 9 bases lining up with TRBD1. This CDR3 comprises 15 residues. Germline V gives CDR1 PRHDT, CDR2 FYEKMQ (reference sequence). V shed 1 base and J 5 bases; nucleotides not matched to a gene: 4. The chain's CDR3 is CASSLVGTGQDTQYF. The CDR3 region has the DNA TGTGCCAGCAGCTTAGTTGGGACAGGGCAAGATACGCAGTATTTT. Complete variable domain (other parts from reference TRBV13 and TRBJ2-3): AAGVIQSPRHLIKEKRETATLKCYPIPRHDTVYWYQQGPGQDPQFLISFYEKMQSDKGSIPDRFSAQQFSDYHSELNMSSLELGDSALYFCASSLVGTGQDTQYFGPGTRLTVL.

The chain joins TRBV20-1 to TRBJ1-6, with 11 positions matching TRBD1. V was pared by 3 bases and J by 9 bases, with 10 bases of the junction left unmatched. Germline loops: CDR1 DFQATT, CDR2 SNEGSKA (reference sequence). This CDR3 is 16 amino acids long. The chain's CDR3 is CSASAPGQGDGSPLHF. In DNA form, the CDR3 reads TGCAGTGCTAGTGCGCCGGGACAGGGGGATGGTTCACCCCTCCACTTT.

This clonotype occurred a few times. V usage is TRBV27 and J usage is TRBJ2-5; possibly TRBD1 for D (5 bases). The germline V and J ends were trimmed by 1 base and 2 bases, with 14 bases remaining between them. CDR3 length: 16 amino acids. Germline CDR1 and CDR2: MNHEY and SMNVEV (reference sequence). The CDR3 DNA reads as TGTGCCAGCAGTTTATTGGCCAGGGCGAGACAAGAGACCCAGTACTTC. This sequence encodes CASSLLARARQETQYF.

Ten or more counts support this clonotype. The gene calls are TRBV7-9 and TRBJ1-2; D is uncertain. V lost 1 base to trimming and J lost 0 bases, with 9 bases between them. Germline V gene sequence: CDR1 SEHNR, CDR2 FQNEAQ (reference sequence). The CDR3 spans 15 residues. CDR3 bases: TGTGCCAGCAGCTTAGTTGGAGGGACTAACTATGGCTACACCTTC. As protein: CASSLVGGTNYGYTF.

This clonotype was observed many times. The CDR3 is CASRRATGELFF. The CDR3 region has the DNA TGTGCCAGCAGACGAGCCACCGGGGAGCTGTTTTTT. The V gene is TRBV9, the J gene TRBJ2-2; D is uncertain. Germline values: CDR1 SGDLS, CDR2 YYNGEE. The V and J ends lost 5 bases and 4 bases respectively, with 6 bases between them. The CDR3 totals 12 residues.

Note on this clonotype: This may stem from a read error, because a much larger clone lies one nucleotide away. The J gene is TRBJ2-5, the V gene TRBV2, with 9 nucleotides matching TRBD2. CDR1 and CDR2 from the germline V gene are SNHLY and FYNNEI. The CDR3 contains 16 residues. Trimming cost V 3 bases and J 0 bases; bases outside gene matches: 5. For the CDR3, the DNA is TGTGCCAGCAGTGACGAGCGGGGGGAGTACCAAGAGACCCAGTACTTC. Amino acids: CASSDERGEYQETQYF. Drawing the rest from reference TRBV2 and TRBJ2-5, the complete variable domain is EPEVTQTPSHQVTQMGQEVILRCVPISNHLYFYWYRQILGQKVEFLVSFYNNEISEKSEIFDDQFSVERPDGSNFTLKIRSTKLEDSAMYFCASSDERGEYQETQYFGPGTRLLVL.